These T cell receptor beta chains were read from a single sample in a study of blood T cell repertoires in COVID-19. This table comes from immunoSEQ multiplex PCR, and its TCRdb copy is limited to in-frame clones, with some not included. The repertoire holds about 120,000 clones, with just under 80% as singletons. Specimen: peripheral blood. The receptor set was obtained from a man aged 55 to 70 with active or convalescent COVID-19. CDR3s include the opening cysteine and the closing phenylalanine or tryptophan. The D gene is left open where the match is weak. Size values are once, few and many counts, or a class for expanded clones, and some rows have none.

CDR3: CASGTPGGEKLFF; DNA: TGTGCCAGCGGGACTCCTGGGGGTGAAAAACTGTTTTTT; J: TRBJ1-4; size: .; D: .; V: TRBV6-6
CDR3: CASSLLAGTDTQYF; DNA: TGTGCCAGCAGCTTACTAGCGGGCACAGATACGCAGTATTTT; J: TRBJ2-3; size: .; D: TRBD2; V: TRBV9
CDR3: CASSLGLGQETQYF; DNA: TGCGCCAGCAGCCTGGGACTAGGCCAAGAGACCCAGTACTTC; J: TRBJ2-5; size: .; D: TRBD2; V: TRBV4-1
CDR3: CASSLEASGSTDTQYF; DNA: TGCGCCAGCAGCTTGGAGGCTAGCGGTAGCACAGATACGCAGTATTTT; J: TRBJ2-3; size: .; D: TRBD2; V: TRBV5-1
CDR3: CASSQGSWRETQYF; DNA: TGTGCCAGCAGCCAGGGGTCCTGGAGGGAGACCCAGTACTTC; J: TRBJ2-5; size: .; D: .; V: TRBV3-1/TRBV3-2
CDR3: CASSSTLGGFTEAFF; DNA: TGCGCCAGCAGCTCAACCTTAGGGGGCTTCACTGAAGCTTTCTTT; J: TRBJ1-1; size: .; D: TRBD1; V: TRBV5-1
CDR3: CSAATGKETQYF; DNA: TGCAGCGCCGCGACAGGAAAAGAGACCCAGTACTTC; J: TRBJ2-5; size: .; D: .; V: TRBV29-1
CDR3: CASSSERVYEQFF; DNA: TGCGCCAGCAGCTCAGAACGGGTTTATGAGCAGTTCTTC; J: TRBJ2-1; size: few; D: .; V: TRBV5-1
CDR3: CSAAGLDEQFF; DNA: TGCAGTGCCGCGGGACTTGATGAGCAGTTCTTC; J: TRBJ2-1; size: .; D: .; V: TRBV20-1
CDR3: CASSLGTIYQETQYF; DNA: TGTGCCAGCAGCTTAGGGACTATCTACCAAGAGACCCAGTACTTC; J: TRBJ2-5; size: few; D: .; V: TRBV7-2
CDR3: CSAQGQENTEAFF; DNA: TGCAGCGCTCAGGGACAGGAGAACACTGAAGCTTTCTTT; J: TRBJ1-1; size: .; D: TRBD1; V: TRBV29-1
CDR3: CASSYSHEQSTDTQYF; DNA: TGTGCCAGCAGTTACTCTCACGAACAAAGCACAGATACGCAGTATTTT; J: TRBJ2-3; size: .; D: .; V: TRBV6-2/TRBV6-3
CDR3: CASSQREGQGYGYTF; DNA: TGTGCCAGCAGCCAACGGGAGGGGCAAGGCTATGGCTACACCTTC; J: TRBJ1-2; size: few; D: .; V: TRBV3-1/TRBV3-2
CDR3: CASSYRLAGPPTYNEQFF; DNA: TGTGCCAGCAGTTACAGACTAGCGGGACCGCCGACCTACAATGAGCAGTTCTTC; J: TRBJ2-1; size: .; D: TRBD2; V: TRBV6-2/TRBV6-3
CDR3: CASSLDTSGSYEQFF; DNA: TGTGCCAGCAGTTTAGATACTAGCGGGAGCTATGAGCAGTTCTTC; J: TRBJ2-1; size: .; D: TRBD2; V: TRBV27
CDR3: CASSSQASGTYEQYF; DNA: TGCGCCAGCAGCAGCCAGGCTAGCGGGACCTACGAGCAGTACTTC; J: TRBJ2-7; size: .; D: TRBD2; V: TRBV5-1
CDR3: CASSEAQAGSQPQHF; DNA: TGTGCCAGCAGTGAAGCGCAGGCAGGGTCTCAGCCCCAGCATTTT; J: TRBJ1-5; size: .; D: .; V: TRBV2
CDR3: CASSWDREAGELFF; DNA: TGTGCCAGCAGCTGGGACAGGGAAGCCGGGGAGCTGTTTTTT; J: TRBJ2-2; size: .; D: TRBD1; V: TRBV2
CDR3: CASSFAAGGNNEQFF; DNA: TGTGCCAGCAGCTTCGCTGCGGGAGGGAATAATGAGCAGTTCTTC; J: TRBJ2-1; size: .; D: TRBD2; V: TRBV7-9
CDR3: CASSSRGSYNEQFF; DNA: TGCGCCAGCAGCTCCCGGGGATCCTACAATGAGCAGTTCTTC; J: TRBJ2-1; size: .; D: .; V: TRBV5-1
CDR3: CASSSGTTGELFF; DNA: TGCGCCAGCAGCTCCGGGACTACCGGGGAGCTGTTTTTT; J: TRBJ2-2; size: .; D: .; V: TRBV5-1
CDR3: CASSLDLRDYGYTF; DNA: TGCGCCAGCAGCTTGGATCTACGAGACTATGGCTACACCTTC; J: TRBJ1-2; size: .; D: .; V: TRBV5-1
CDR3: CASRQTGVNTEAFF; DNA: TGTGCCAGCAGACAGACAGGTGTGAACACTGAAGCTTTCTTT; J: TRBJ1-1; size: .; D: .; V: TRBV14
CDR3: CASGRVHNEQFF; DNA: TGTGCCTCGGGGAGGGTCCACAATGAGCAGTTCTTC; J: TRBJ2-1; size: .; D: TRBD2; V: TRBV10-3
CDR3: CASRGSWGLSSEQYF; DNA: TGTGCCAGCAGAGGGTCGTGGGGGCTCAGCTCCGAGCAGTACTTC; J: TRBJ2-7; size: .; D: .; V: TRBV21-1
CDR3: CASILNFAGGTGANVLTF; DNA: TGTGCCAGCATACTTAACTTCGCGGGAGGGACTGGGGCCAACGTCCTGACTTTC; J: TRBJ2-6; size: .; D: TRBD2; V: TRBV7-8
CDR3: CASSLAGPADTQYF; DNA: TGTGCCAGCAGTCTAGCGGGCCCGGCAGATACGCAGTATTTT; J: TRBJ2-3; size: .; D: TRBD2; V: TRBV6-2/TRBV6-3
CDR3: CASSLIPSGSWPPSYEQYF; DNA: TGTGCCAGCAGCCTTATACCCAGCGGGAGCTGGCCCCCCTCTTACGAGCAGTACTTC; J: TRBJ2-7; size: .; D: TRBD2; V: TRBV28
CDR3: CASSSGQGATGELFF; DNA: TGCGCCAGCAGCTCCGGACAGGGGGCCACCGGGGAGCTGTTTTTT; J: TRBJ2-2; size: .; D: TRBD1; V: TRBV5-1
CDR3: CASSAGQGIGELFF; DNA: TGTGCCAGCAGCGCAGGACAGGGCATTGGGGAGCTGTTTTTT; J: TRBJ2-2; size: .; D: TRBD1; V: TRBV9
CDR3: CASRRERGRRGQPQHF; DNA: TGTGCCAGCCGAAGGGAAAGGGGGCGCCGGGGTCAGCCCCAGCATTTT; J: TRBJ1-5; size: .; D: .; V: TRBV21-1
CDR3: CASRSDRGYQETQYF; DNA: TGTGCCAGCAGGTCCGACAGGGGGTACCAAGAGACCCAGTACTTC; J: TRBJ2-5; size: once; D: TRBD1; V: TRBV27
CDR3: CASRWAGANVLTF; DNA: TGTGCCAGTAGGTGGGCAGGGGCCAACGTCCTGACTTTC; J: TRBJ2-6; size: few; D: .; V: TRBV19
CDR3: CASSQDLGADTQYF; DNA: TGTGCCAGCAGCCAAGATCTAGGCGCAGATACGCAGTATTTT; J: TRBJ2-3; size: .; D: .; V: TRBV3-1/TRBV3-2
CDR3: CASSPRQRSTDTQYF; DNA: TGTGCCAGCAGTCCACGTCAGCGGAGCACAGATACGCAGTATTTT; J: TRBJ2-3; size: few; D: .; V: TRBV7-3
CDR3: CATSAASGTSRSYEQYF; DNA: TGTGCCACCAGTGCGGCTAGCGGGACCTCGAGATCCTACGAGCAGTACTTC; J: TRBJ2-7; size: .; D: TRBD2; V: TRBV24-1
CDR3: CASSPPGQGNSPLHF; DNA: TGTGCCAGCAGTCCTCCGGGACAGGGAAATTCACCCCTCCACTTT; J: TRBJ1-6; size: .; D: TRBD1; V: TRBV2
CDR3: CASSTGQGSQTQYF; DNA: TGTGCCAGTAGTACAGGACAGGGTTCGCAGACCCAGTACTTC; J: TRBJ2-5; size: .; D: TRBD1; V: TRBV19
CDR3: CASRPGDSNQPQHF; DNA: TGTGCCAGCAGGCCAGGGGATAGCAATCAGCCCCAGCATTTT; J: TRBJ1-5; size: few; D: .; V: TRBV7-9
CDR3: CASSLGTTEQYF; DNA: TGTGCCAGCAGCTTAGGGACTACCGAGCAGTACTTC; J: TRBJ2-7; size: .; D: .; V: TRBV7-9
CDR3: CASSLNYIGTGELFF; DNA: TGTGCCAGCAGCTTAAACTACATTGGGACCGGGGAGCTGTTTTTT; J: TRBJ2-2; size: .; D: .; V: TRBV7-2